This is a list of T cell receptor beta chains from one sample in a study of cytomegalovirus exposure and HLA in healthy donors. Assay used: immunoSEQ multiplex PCR; TCRdb lists only in-frame clones, some missing. The sample consists of 250,000 or so clones, around 81% of them appearing once. Input material: PBMCs. These receptors all stem from a woman aged 55-70 years in good health and CMV-seropositive. Each CDR3 is given with its conserved first and last residue. D genes are given only for firm matches. Clone size is given for some rows only: seen once, a few or many times, or a class if the clone is expanded.

size,J,D,V,DNA,CDR3
.,TRBJ2-3,TRBD2,TRBV9,TGTGCCAGCAGCGTCGGCGGGGGAAGCACAGATACGCAGTATTTT,CASSVGGGSTDTQYF
.,TRBJ1-1,.,TRBV14,TGTGCCAGCAGACCGCCGGGAAACACTGAAGCTTTCTTT,CASRPPGNTEAFF
.,TRBJ2-5,TRBD2,TRBV30,TGTGCCTGGAGTGTACTTTCTAGCGGGACCCCCTGGGCCCAGTACTTC,CAWSVLSSGTPWAQYF
.,TRBJ1-2,.,TRBV6-5,TGTGCCAGCAGTTACTCGATGCCTCCCCCTCGGGGCTACACCTTC,CASSYSMPPPRGYTF
.,TRBJ1-1,.,TRBV5-1,TGCGCCAGCAGCTTGGGGGGCAGGGGTTCGACTGAAGCTTTCTTT,CASSLGGRGSTEAFF
few,TRBJ1-1,.,TRBV5-6,TGTGCCAGCAGCCCGATACGGGGGAACACTGAAGCTTTCTTT,CASSPIRGNTEAFF
.,TRBJ1-4,TRBD1,TRBV6-1,TGTGCCAGCAGTGAACCGGGACAGGGCCGTGAAAAACTGTTTTTT,CASSEPGQGREKLFF
few,TRBJ2-1,.,TRBV6-5,TGTGCCAGCAGTTCAGGGGACTCCTACAATGAGCAGTTCTTC,CASSSGDSYNEQFF
.,TRBJ2-7,TRBD2,TRBV2,TGTGCCAGCAGACGTCTGGGACTAGCGAAGGGTGGGGGTTACGAGCAGTACTTC,CASRRLGLAKGGGYEQYF
.,TRBJ2-1,.,TRBV12-5,TGTGCTAGTGGTTTGGTACCCGGAGACCTTGCCTACAATGAGCAGTTCTTC,CASGLVPGDLAYNEQFF
.,TRBJ2-7,.,TRBV7-9,TGTTCCAGCAGCTTAGTGACATCCTCCTACGAGCAGTACTTC,CSSSLVTSSYEQYF
.,TRBJ2-2,.,TRBV5-1,TGCGCCAGCAGCTTGGTTCGGCACAGGGTGCACGGGGAGCTGTTTTTT,CASSLVRHRVHGELFF
few,TRBJ2-7,TRBD2,TRBV11-2,TGTGCCAGCAGCCCAAGGACTAGCGCCACCTACGAGCAGTACTTC,CASSPRTSATYEQYF
.,TRBJ2-3,.,TRBV4-2,TGTGCCAGCAGTCCCATGGGCGATACGCAGTATTTT,CASSPMGDTQYF
once,TRBJ2-1,TRBD2,TRBV5-1,TGCGCCAGCAGCTTGAGGACTAGCGGGGTCTCCTACAATGAGCAGTTCTTC,CASSLRTSGVSYNEQFF
.,TRBJ1-2,.,TRBV6-1,TGTGCCAGCAGTGCCCACGACAGTCGGGCTGGCTACACCTTC,CASSAHDSRAGYTF
.,TRBJ1-5,.,TRBV9,TGTGCCAGCAGCGTAGATGGACAAACCAATCAGCCCCAGCATTTT,CASSVDGQTNQPQHF
few,TRBJ1-1,TRBD1,TRBV6-1,TGTGCCAGCGCCAGGGACAGGTTGGCTGAAGCTTTCTTT,CASARDRLAEAFF
.,TRBJ1-2,TRBD1,TRBV10-3,TGTGCCATCAGTCCCGGGACAGAATATGGCTACACCTTC,CAISPGTEYGYTF
.,TRBJ2-1,TRBD1,TRBV27,TGTGCCAGCAGTCGGACAGGGGGCTATGAGCAGTTCTTC,CASSRTGGYEQFF
.,TRBJ1-6,TRBD1,TRBV7-3,TGTGCCAGCAGCTCCTCGTTCCCTACAGGGGCGATGAGGTATTCACCCCTCCACTTT,CASSSSFPTGAMRYSPLHF
.,TRBJ2-7,.,TRBV7-9,TGTTCCAGCAGCGACACGCGGGGCGAGCAGTACTTC,CSSSDTRGEQYF
few,TRBJ2-7,TRBD2,TRBV9,TGTGCCAGCAGCGTAGAGGGGGTCCCAGAAGCGGGAGGGCTTCGCTACGAGCAGTACTTC,CASSVEGVPEAGGLRYEQYF
.,TRBJ1-5,.,TRBV14,TGTGCCAGCAGCCGAGGACGGAGGCCCTACAAAATTTACAAAAGGGATATGCCCCAGCATTTT,CASSRGRRPYKIYKRDMPQHF
once,TRBJ1-2,.,TRBV10-3,TGTGCCATCGGCGGGGGGAGGTATGGCTACACCTTC,CAIGGGRYGYTF
.,TRBJ1-1,.,TRBV29-1,TGCAGCGTTGGCCAGGGCTATATTGAAGCTTTCTTT,CSVGQGYIEAFF
medium-sized,TRBJ2-7,TRBD2,TRBV2,TGTGCCAGCGGACTAGCGGGACCCTCGTACGAGCAGTACTTC,CASGLAGPSYEQYF
.,TRBJ2-7,.,TRBV5-6,TGTGCCAGCAGCCCGGAGGGGGCTACCCGGCAGTACTTC,CASSPEGATRQYF
.,TRBJ2-5,TRBD2,TRBV7-9,TGTGCCAGCAGCGCCGGGACTAGCGCGTACCAAGAGACCCAGTACTTC,CASSAGTSAYQETQYF
.,TRBJ1-1,.,TRBV18,TGTGCCAGCTTAAAGAACACTGAAGCTTTCTTT,CASLKNTEAFF
.,TRBJ2-1,TRBD1,TRBV5-1,TGCGCCAGCAGCTTGGGGACAGGCAATGAGCAGTTCTTC,CASSLGTGNEQFF